One T cell receptor beta chain is described in this entry. What it binds is unknown. This sample stems from a study of T cells after posttransplantation cyclophosphamide. Cyclophosphamide on days +3 and +4 followed busulfan-fludarabine conditioning and a marrow graft. V was pared by 7 bases and J by 1 base, with 10 bases between. Germline lookup yields CDR1 LNHDA and CDR2 SQIVND (reference sequence). The CDR3 has 14 amino acids. Profiling relied on immunoSEQ multiplex PCR, and the TCRdb table lists in-frame clones only, not all of them. This sample yields about 3,000 clones, of which approximately 79% are seen a single time; approximately 34% belongs to the top ten. Study-wide points: Recipient CMV seropositivity and CMV reactivation strongly tracked TRB clonality. Tissue-infiltrating T cells from skin or gut overlapped little with blood T cells. Donor-recipient repertoire similarity was low at 1-2 months, rising over year one.

V usage is TRBV19 and J usage is TRBJ2-2, with TRBD2 as a possible D gene (5 bases). The starting material was PBMCs, obtained after allogeneic stem cell transplant with posttransplant cyclophosphamide. The source of this sequence is a female patient aged 50-59 years who received an allogeneic stem cell transplant from a related donor, was CMV-positive, and had no GVHD. Certain T cells may be donor cells from the graft. This CDR3 is CASTFRENTGELFF. The CDR3 bases are TGTGCCAGTACGTTTCGGGAGAACACCGGGGAGCTGTTTTTT.